The rows below give T cell receptor beta chains drawn from one sample of a study of blood T cell repertoires in COVID-19. TCRdb's copy holds only in-frame clones and misses some; the assay was immunoSEQ multiplex PCR. Seen here are around 390,000 clones, approximately 87% observed once, and the top ten hold roughly a tenth. Input material: PBMCs or T cells enriched from blood (not recorded which). The receptors shown here come from a woman between 50 and 59 years old who had recovered from COVID-19. Both conserved end residues are part of each CDR3. D genes are given only for firm matches. Size is omitted from some rows. Given values are once, few, many or a class for expanded clones.

NA	TRBV19	NA	TRBJ1-1	CASSIRQGNTEAFF	TGTGCCAGTAGTATTCGGCAGGGCAACACTGAAGCTTTCTTT
NA	TRBV23-1	TRBD1	TRBJ1-3	CASSQPRQGTGNTIYF	TGCGCCAGCAGTCAACCTCGACAGGGGACCGGAAACACCATATATTTT
NA	TRBV11-2	TRBD1	TRBJ1-4	CASSRATGATNEKLFF	TGTGCCAGCAGCCGCGCCACAGGGGCAACTAATGAAAAACTGTTTTTT
NA	TRBV7-9	NA	TRBJ2-5	CASSLVTAISQTQYF	TGTGCCAGCAGCTTAGTGACAGCCATATCCCAGACCCAGTACTTC
NA	TRBV5-5	NA	TRBJ1-5	CASSPGRNEAGNQPQHF	TGTGCCAGCAGCCCCGGACGCAATGAGGCAGGGAATCAGCCCCAGCATTTT
NA	TRBV30	TRBD1	TRBJ2-7	CAWSKGGSSYEQYF	TGTGCCTGGAGTAAAGGGGGCAGCTCCTACGAGCAGTACTTC
NA	TRBV11-3	NA	TRBJ2-5	CASSRRWQETQYF	TGTGCCAGCAGCCGCCGGTGGCAAGAGACCCAGTACTTC
few	TRBV4-3	TRBD2	TRBJ2-3	CASSQDLKRGGRTSTDTQYF	TGCGCCAGCAGCCAAGATCTTAAACGGGGGGGGCGGACTAGCACAGATACGCAGTATTTT
once	TRBV7-2	TRBD1	TRBJ1-4	CASSPGQATNEKLFF	TGTGCCAGCAGCCCTGGACAGGCAACTAATGAAAAACTGTTTTTT
NA	TRBV30	NA	TRBJ1-4	CAWSAPGTTNEKLFF	TGTGCCTGGAGTGCGCCGGGAACAACTAATGAAAAACTGTTTTTT
NA	TRBV2	NA	TRBJ2-4	CASSSGVAKNIQYF	TGTGCCAGCAGCTCGGGGGTAGCCAAAAACATTCAGTACTTC
NA	TRBV3-1/TRBV3-2	NA	TRBJ1-6	CASSQEDSYSPLHF	TGTGCCAGCAGCCAGGAGGACAGTTATTCACCCCTCCACTTT
NA	TRBV7-2	NA	TRBJ2-3	CASSPPAVPTDTQYF	TGTGCCAGCAGCCCGCCGGCGGTCCCCACAGATACGCAGTATTTT
NA	TRBV7-8	TRBD2	TRBJ2-1	CASSPQGLAGVNYNEQFF	TGTGCCAGCAGCCCGCAGGGACTAGCGGGGGTCAACTACAATGAGCAGTTCTTC
NA	TRBV7-9	NA	TRBJ2-7	CASSYQIYEQYF	TGTGCCAGCAGCTACCAGATTTACGAGCAGTACTTC
NA	TRBV3-1/TRBV3-2	NA	TRBJ1-1	CASSSRGFTEAFF	TGTGCCAGCAGCTCCCGGGGGTTCACTGAAGCTTTCTTT
NA	TRBV5-1	TRBD1	TRBJ1-1	CASRGQGNGATEAFF	TGCGCCAGCAGAGGACAGGGGAATGGGGCGACTGAAGCTTTCTTT
NA	TRBV4-1	NA	TRBJ2-7	CASSQGREMGEQYF	TGCGCCAGCAGCCAAGGTCGGGAGATGGGGGAGCAGTACTTC
NA	TRBV12-3/TRBV12-4	NA	TRBJ1-1	CASSNGGTEAFF	TGTGCCAGCAGTAACGGGGGAACTGAAGCTTTCTTT
NA	TRBV19	NA	TRBJ1-5	CASSVQGYNQPQHF	TGTGCCAGTAGTGTCCAGGGATATAATCAGCCCCAGCATTTT
NA	TRBV5-1	TRBD1	TRBJ1-2	CASSLGQGDGYTF	TGCGCCAGCAGCCTAGGACAGGGCGATGGCTACACCTTC
NA	TRBV19	TRBD1	TRBJ1-2	CASSQDRGANYGYTF	TGTGCCAGTAGTCAGGACAGGGGCGCTAACTATGGCTACACCTTC
NA	TRBV4-2	NA	TRBJ1-5	CASSQDPNQPQHF	TGTGCCAGCAGCCAAGACCCAAATCAGCCCCAGCATTTT
NA	TRBV4-3	TRBD1	TRBJ1-1	CASSPMVIGGSRAFF	TGCGCCAGCAGCCCAATGGTTATAGGGGGCTCTCGGGCCTTCTTT
NA	TRBV3-1/TRBV3-2	NA	TRBJ2-7	CASSQGRGTGYYEQYF	TGTGCCAGCAGCCAAGGCAGGGGCACCGGATACTACGAGCAGTACTTC
NA	TRBV7-2	NA	TRBJ2-4	CASSHIEGDKKYF	TGTGCCAGCAGCCATATTGAAGGGGACAAGAAGTACTTC
NA	TRBV30	TRBD1	TRBJ1-3	CAWGGQGVSGNTIYF	TGTGCCTGGGGGGGACAGGGGGTCTCTGGAAACACCATATATTTT
NA	TRBV2	NA	TRBJ1-3	CASSEEKLWDTIYF	TGTGCCAGCAGTGAGGAGAAGTTGTGGGACACCATATATTTT
once	TRBV24-1	NA	TRBJ2-3	CATSDSGLRTDTQYF	TGTGCCACCAGTGATTCGGGACTCCGCACAGATACGCAGTATTTT
NA	TRBV4-1	TRBD1	TRBJ1-2	CASSQDYRGDGYTF	TGCGCCAGCAGCCAAGATTACAGGGGCGATGGCTACACCTTC
NA	TRBV6-4	NA	TRBJ1-1	CASSKTSQNTEAFF	TGTGCCAGCAGTAAAACAAGTCAGAACACTGAAGCTTTCTTT
NA	TRBV5-6	TRBD1	TRBJ1-2	CASSHGQGVHGYTF	TGTGCCAGCAGCCACGGACAGGGGGTACATGGCTACACCTTC
NA	TRBV28	TRBD1	TRBJ1-1	CASRFFHRGQGDQAFF	TGTGCCAGCCGGTTTTTCCACAGGGGCCAAGGGGACCAAGCTTTCTTT
NA	TRBV9	NA	TRBJ1-1	CASSPTPLNTEAFF	TGTGCCAGCAGCCCAACACCGTTGAACACTGAAGCTTTCTTT
NA	TRBV19	TRBD1	TRBJ2-2	CASSIWMGQTTNTGELFF	TGTGCCAGTAGTATATGGATGGGACAGACGACAAACACCGGGGAGCTGTTTTTT
NA	TRBV15	TRBD1	TRBJ2-3	CATSRDSGQGAIADTQYF	TGTGCCACCAGCAGAGATTCGGGACAGGGGGCGATCGCAGATACGCAGTATTTT
NA	TRBV28	NA	TRBJ2-2	CASRDWTGNTGELFF	TGTGCCAGCAGGGATTGGACTGGGAACACCGGGGAGCTGTTTTTT
NA	TRBV5-4	TRBD2	TRBJ2-5	CASSSGREGRFQETQYF	TGTGCCAGCAGCTCGGGAAGGGAGGGGCGCTTCCAAGAGACCCAGTACTTC
NA	TRBV4-2	TRBD1	TRBJ2-3	CASLRQGEDTQYF	TGTGCCAGCCTCAGACAGGGCGAAGATACGCAGTATTTT
NA	TRBV19	NA	TRBJ2-7	CASSPSLTGWAYEQYF	TGTGCCAGTAGTCCAAGCCTGACGGGGTGGGCCTACGAGCAGTACTTC
NA	TRBV10-3	TRBD2	TRBJ2-1	CAMSGGPNEQFF	TGTGCCATGTCGGGGGGGCCGAATGAGCAGTTCTTC
few	TRBV5-1	NA	TRBJ1-5	CASSLEREDSNQPQHF	TGCGCCAGCAGCTTGGAGAGGGAAGATAGCAATCAGCCCCAGCATTTT
NA	TRBV14	TRBD1	TRBJ1-3	CASNPGTGRNTIYF	TGTGCCAGCAACCCAGGGACAGGGCGAAACACCATATATTTT
NA	TRBV12-3/TRBV12-4	NA	TRBJ2-5	CASSPLYQETQYF	TGTGCCAGCAGCCCTCTATACCAAGAGACCCAGTACTTC
once	TRBV30	TRBD1	TRBJ1-3	CAWRTGRDSISGNTIYF	TGTGCCTGGAGAACTGGTCGGGACAGTATCTCTGGAAACACCATATATTTT
NA	TRBV14	TRBD2	TRBJ2-2	CASSRRSSGGITGELFF	TGTGCCAGCAGCCGCCGATCTAGCGGGGGTATCACCGGGGAGCTGTTTTTT
NA	TRBV7-2	TRBD2	TRBJ2-2	CASSLAYGGAAGELFF	TGTGCCAGCAGCTTAGCCTACGGGGGGGCCGCCGGGGAGCTGTTTTTT
NA	TRBV4-1	NA	TRBJ1-5	CASSQDDFAAGPQHF	TGCGCCAGCAGCCAAGATGATTTTGCGGCTGGGCCCCAGCATTTT
NA	TRBV6-5	NA	TRBJ1-2	CASSYSIVGGYYGYTF	TGTGCCAGCAGTTACTCGATTGTTGGAGGTTACTATGGCTACACCTTC
NA	TRBV7-2	NA	TRBJ1-5	CASSLGLVSQPQHF	TGTGCCAGCAGCTTAGGTCTAGTGTCCCAGCCCCAGCATTTT
NA	TRBV3-1/TRBV3-2	NA	TRBJ1-4	CASSQDQQNEKLFF	TGTGCCAGCAGCCAAGATCAACAGAATGAAAAACTGTTTTTT
NA	TRBV15	TRBD1	TRBJ1-1	CATRTGGTEAFF	TGTGCCACGAGGACAGGGGGAACTGAAGCTTTCTTT
NA	TRBV28	TRBD1	TRBJ2-1	CASSRDRPLNEQFF	TGTGCCAGTTCCCGGGACAGGCCTCTCAATGAGCAGTTCTTC
NA	TRBV11-1	NA	TRBJ1-3	CASSPTRGGTGNTIYF	TGTGCCAGCAGCCCGACGCGCGGGGGGACTGGAAACACCATATATTTT